This note documents a single TCR beta chain sequence. What it binds is not known. The junction does not match germline at one end; this may be a read error. This sample was included in a study of tumor-infiltrating lymphocytes in primary liver carcinoma. Study information: Read depth, roughly 3.5 to 7.5 million productive TCRbeta reads, did not differ significantly between tissues. Study observations and caveats: Compared with blood, tumor repertoires held significantly more in their top 250 clones.

Synthesis of TCR beta cDNA was carried out from about 500 ng total RNA with a constant-region primer. Researchers made the TCR beta libraries by running three nested multiplex PCR rounds with slightly modified ARM-PCR. TRBV1-TRBV30 forward primers paired with a C-beta reverse primer were used in the first two PCR rounds, which ran approximately 10 cycles each. TCRdb reprocessed the multiplex PCR reads with MiXCR, giving one entry per CDR3 protein. The sample yields about 92,000 distinct CDR3 sequences, approximately 68% seen once. Germline CDR1 and CDR2: SGHDT and YYEEEE. The CDR3 is 14 residues long. Total RNA and DNA came together from around 20-30 mg of bulk tissue without cell sorting.

The receptor comes from a man aged 40-49 years with primary liver carcinoma and hepatitis B virus infection. The sample comprised tumor-adjacent normal liver tissue. The genes are TRBV5-6 and TRBJ2-3; D tentatively fits TRBD1 or TRBD2 (5 bases each). CDR3 sequence: CTSSRDLGTDTQYF. CDR3 DNA sequence: TGTACCAGCAGCCGGGACCTGGGAACAGATACGCAGTATTTT.